This T cell receptor (beta chain) originates from a study of blood T cell repertoires in COVID-19. Germline V CDR1 and CDR2: SGHTA, FQGNSA. The germline V and J ends were trimmed by 3 bases and 7 bases, with 18 bases remaining between them. The CDR3 runs 15 residues. The protocol was immunoSEQ multiplex PCR, while the TCRdb copy is restricted to in-frame clones and leaves out a portion. The repertoire has 400,000 to 450,000 clones, roughly nine tenths of them found once; the top ten carry approximately 1.2%. This chain links TRBV7-2 with TRBJ1-2, with D perhaps TRBD1 (6 bases). The source material was PBMCs or T cells enriched from blood (not recorded which). The TCR comes from a man aged 25-40 years who had recovered from COVID-19. As DNA, the CDR3 is TGTGCCAGCAGCTTCCCTCGGGACACTAATGTTGGCTACACCTTC. Protein: CASSFPRDTNVGYTF.